The clone carrying this TCR beta chain was seen repeatedly, ten times or more. The CDR3 totals 15 residues. After removal of 0 bases from V and 4 bases from J, the junction contained 4 bases not matched to a gene. Germline CDR1 ENHRY, CDR2 SYGVKD. The data were obtained in a study of response to subunit inactivated influenza vaccine. TCRdb reprocessed the RT-PCR reads via MiXCR and lists one record per CDR3 protein. This sample has around 570,000 distinct CDR3 sequences; about 10% occur once, and the top ten carry approximately 11%. This same sample was also part of a study on T cells expressing NK-cell markers. Turning to that study: 5'RACE template switching with UMIs generated TCR beta cDNA. Investigators obtained TCR beta repertoires from sorted CD3+CD56+NKG2C+, CD3+CD56+NKG2C- and CD3+CD56-NKG2C+ T cells. With respect to HCMV, most of the eight sequenced donors were seropositive, and one was seronegative. Whether expanded NKG2C+ T cell clones recognized HCMV stayed uncertain.

The TCR sequence derives from a man aged 45-65 years who received an inactivated influenza vaccine. The sequencing used PBMCs from blood, collected on the day of vaccination. This rearrangement joins TRBV10-3 to TRBJ2-3, with 7 bases matching TRBD1. CDR3 in DNA: TGTGCCATCAGTGAGTCGAGCGGACAGGCAGATACGCAGTATTTT. Translating it yields CAISESSGQADTQYF.